A selection of T cell receptor beta chains follows, all from one sample in a study of response to subunit inactivated influenza vaccine. Via MiXCR, TCRdb re-called the RT-PCR reads, giving one row per CDR3 protein. The sample includes approximately 730,000 distinct CDR3 sequences, approximately 15% of them seen just once. Here the sequenced sample was PBMCs from blood, taken around 15 days before vaccination. The source of these receptors is a man in his fifties who received an inactivated influenza vaccine. The CDR3 runs from the conserved cysteine through the conserved F or W. D genes are given only for firm matches. A row's size may be missing; if present it is once, few, many or a size class.

D | size | J | V | DNA | CDR3
TRBD2 | - | TRBJ2-7 | TRBV5-1 | TGCGCCAGCAGCTTGACGACTAGCGGGTCGGGCGAGCAGTACTTC | CASSLTTSGSGEQYF
- | - | TRBJ2-2 | TRBV7-9 | TGTGCCAGCAGCCGAACCTCGACAGGACCGAACACCGGGGAGCTGTTTTTT | CASSRTSTGPNTGELFF
- | few | TRBJ1-5 | TRBV12-3/TRBV12-4 | TGTGCCAGCACCCCGGGGGGGCGCAATCAGCCCCAGCATTTT | CASTPGGRNQPQHF
- | - | TRBJ1-1 | TRBV2 | TGTGCCAGCAGTCCGACGGAAAACACTGAAGCTTTCTTT | CASSPTENTEAFF
- | few | TRBJ2-7 | TRBV7-2 | TGTGCCAGCAGCCATAGACAGGTCAGCTCCTACGAGCAGTACTTC | CASSHRQVSSYEQYF
TRBD2 | few | TRBJ2-1 | TRBV12-3/TRBV12-4 | TGTGCCAGCAGTGCCCCTAGCGGGGGGCTCTACAATGAGCAGTTCTTC | CASSAPSGGLYNEQFF
TRBD2 | - | TRBJ2-1 | TRBV6-1 | TGTGCCAGCAGGGGGAGCGGGGGCCTTCACAATGAGCAGTTCTTC | CASRGSGGLHNEQFF
- | few | TRBJ2-7 | TRBV7-8 | TGTGCCAGCAGCTTAGGACAGGTGATGTCCTACGAGCAGTACTTC | CASSLGQVMSYEQYF
- | few | TRBJ1-2 | TRBV6-5 | TGTGCCAGCAGTTATACTAGAGGGAATGGCTACACCTTC | CASSYTRGNGYTF
- | few | TRBJ2-7 | TRBV4-3 | TGCGCCAGCAGCCAAGACGGGGGAGGTGAGCAGTACTTC | CASSQDGGGEQYF
- | many | TRBJ1-2 | TRBV29-1 | TGCAGCGTTGAAGATCTGGGCATCAGTCCCACCTTC | CSVEDLGISPTF
- | - | TRBJ1-1 | TRBV4-1 | TGCGCCAGCAGCCAACCCGACAGCCTGAACACTGAAGCTTTCTTT | CASSQPDSLNTEAFF
- | few | TRBJ1-1 | TRBV12-3/TRBV12-4 | TGTGCCAGCACTCCGACGGCAAACACTGAAGCTTTCTTT | CASTPTANTEAFF
- | - | TRBJ2-7 | TRBV29-1 | TGCAGCGTTGAAGGGGGGCATTACGAGCAGTACTTC | CSVEGGHYEQYF
TRBD2 | few | TRBJ2-1 | TRBV3-1 | TGTGCCAGCAGCCAAGGCTGGACTAGCAATAATGAGCAGTTCTTC | CASSQGWTSNNEQFF
- | few | TRBJ2-1 | TRBV24-1 | TGTGCCACCAGTCTCTCCTACAATGAGCAGTTCTTC | CATSLSYNEQFF
- | - | TRBJ2-7 | TRBV12-3/TRBV12-4 | TGTGCCAGCAGTTTGGGGGATCGCGGGTTCTACGAGCAGTACTTC | CASSLGDRGFYEQYF
- | - | TRBJ1-1 | TRBV2 | TGTGCCAGCAGTGGGGGGGTGCGGACTGAAGCTTTCTTT | CASSGGVRTEAFF
- | few | TRBJ1-1 | TRBV4-3 | TGCGCCAGCAGCCGAAGCCGGGGGGCGAACACTGAAGCTTTCTTT | CASSRSRGANTEAFF
TRBD1 | - | TRBJ1-1 | TRBV3-1 | TGTGCCAGCAGCCGGACAGGGGGCGACACTGAAGCTTTCTTT | CASSRTGGDTEAFF